Listed here are 2 T cell receptor beta chains from one sample, sequenced in a study of T cells after yellow fever vaccination. TCRdb re-analysed the 5' RACE reads in MiXCR, keeping a single row per CDR3 protein. The top ten clones hold 20% to 25% of a sample with more than 25,000 distinct CDR3 sequences, over 5.5% of them seen once. The sample consisted of PBMCs, either bulk or a sorted T-cell subset (CD4+, CD8+, memory, or dextramer-sorted; not recorded which), taken on the day of the yellow fever booster vaccination. These receptors came from a man aged 25-40 years who received the YFV17D yellow fever vaccine.

This chain links TRBV30 with TRBJ2-3; possible D gene TRBD2, 6 bases. CDR1 and CDR2 (germline): GTSNPN, SVGIG (reference sequence). The CDR3 contains 12 residues. V was shortened by 2 bases and J by 6 bases, with 9 bases between the two germline ends. The CDR3 protein is CAWSFSGDTQYF. In DNA, the CDR3 is TGTGCCTGGAGTTTTAGCGGCGATACGCAGTATTTT.

The V and J genes are TRBV19 and TRBJ2-1; TRBD2 agrees at 9 bases. This CDR3 contains 12 residues. The V gene's germline CDR1 is LNHDA and CDR2 SQIVND (reference sequence). The ends lost 4 bases at V and 13 bases at J; junction bases unmatched: 5. DNA of the CDR3: TGTGCCAGTAGTAGCAGACTAGCGGAACAGTTCTTC. It codes for CASSSRLAEQFF.